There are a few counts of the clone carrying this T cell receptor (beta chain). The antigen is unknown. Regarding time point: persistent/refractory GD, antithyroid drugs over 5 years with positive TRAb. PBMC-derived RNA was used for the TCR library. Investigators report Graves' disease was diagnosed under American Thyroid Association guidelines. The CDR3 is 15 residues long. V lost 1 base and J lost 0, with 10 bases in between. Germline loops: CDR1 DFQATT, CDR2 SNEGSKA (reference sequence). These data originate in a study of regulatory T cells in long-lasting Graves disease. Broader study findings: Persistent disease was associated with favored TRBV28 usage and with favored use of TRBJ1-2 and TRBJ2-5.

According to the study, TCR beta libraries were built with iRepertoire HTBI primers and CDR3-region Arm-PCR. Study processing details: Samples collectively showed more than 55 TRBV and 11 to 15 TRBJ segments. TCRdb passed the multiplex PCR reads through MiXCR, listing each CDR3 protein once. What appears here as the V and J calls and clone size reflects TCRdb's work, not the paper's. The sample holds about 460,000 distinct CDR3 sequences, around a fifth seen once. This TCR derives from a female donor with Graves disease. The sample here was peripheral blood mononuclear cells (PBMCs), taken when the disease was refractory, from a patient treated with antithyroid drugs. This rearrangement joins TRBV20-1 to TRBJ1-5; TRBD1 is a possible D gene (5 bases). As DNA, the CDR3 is TGCAGTGCTAGAGTTGGGGGTTATAGCAATCAGCCCCAGCATTTT. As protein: CSARVGGYSNQPQHF.